The clone carrying this T cell receptor beta chain has only a few counts. TCR beta CDR3 sequences were amplified from RNA transcripts. The TCR CDR3 first-round RT-PCR relied on the HTBI primer set. TCRdb used MiXCR to reprocess the multiplex PCR reads, holding one entry per CDR3 protein. The sample contains hundreds of thousands of distinct CDR3 sequences, 15% to 18% of which appear only once. Those with hyperthyroidism were 18 to 65 years old, newly diagnosed, and ill for under 2 months. Out of 8.5 to 10 ml of fresh peripheral blood came the PBMCs. The data were taken from a study of T cells in Graves' hyperthyroidism and ophthalmopathy. V lost 4 bases, J lost 4 bases, and 6 bases stayed unmatched. The CDR3 extends over 14 amino acids. CDR1 and CDR2 (germline): LNHDA, SQIVND (reference sequence).

The sequenced sample was blood. V gene TRBV19 combines with J gene TRBJ2-5; TRBD2 matches at 7 bases. The TCR was taken from a woman aged 18 to 35 with Graves' hyperthyroidism. CDR3 coding DNA: TGTGCCAGTAGTAGTGGCTGGGGGGGAGAGACCCAGTACTTC. Amino acid sequence: CASSSGWGGETQYF.